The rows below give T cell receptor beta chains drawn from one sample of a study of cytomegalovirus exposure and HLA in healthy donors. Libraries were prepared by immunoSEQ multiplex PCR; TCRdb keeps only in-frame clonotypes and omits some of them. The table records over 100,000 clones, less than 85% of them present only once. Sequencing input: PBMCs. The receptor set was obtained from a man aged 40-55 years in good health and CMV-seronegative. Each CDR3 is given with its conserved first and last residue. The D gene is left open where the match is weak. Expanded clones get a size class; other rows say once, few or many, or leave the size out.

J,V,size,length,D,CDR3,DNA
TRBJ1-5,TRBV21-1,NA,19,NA,CASSRPGQPFYHNYQPQHF,TGTGCCAGCAGCCGACCGGGACAGCCTTTTTACCATAATTATCAGCCCCAGCATTTT
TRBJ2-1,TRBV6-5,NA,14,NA,CASRLQGAYNEQFF,TGTGCCAGCAGGCTCCAGGGCGCCTACAATGAGCAGTTCTTC
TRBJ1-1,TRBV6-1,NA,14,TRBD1,CASRSTGAHTEAFF,TGTGCCAGCAGATCAACAGGGGCGCACACTGAAGCTTTCTTT
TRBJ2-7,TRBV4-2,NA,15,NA,CASSQLVGVPDEQYF,TGTGCCAGCAGCCAACTGGTCGGGGTTCCGGACGAGCAGTACTTC
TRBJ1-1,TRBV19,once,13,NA,CASSHRGSTEAFF,TGTGCCAGTAGCCATCGGGGGTCCACTGAAGCTTTCTTT
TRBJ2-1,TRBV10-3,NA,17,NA,CAISVALVGGVYNEQFF,TGTGCCATCAGTGTTGCCTTGGTGGGCGGGGTTTACAATGAGCAGTTCTTC
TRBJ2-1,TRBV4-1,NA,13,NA,CASSQGGVNEQFF,TGCGCCAGCAGCCAAGGGGGAGTCAATGAGCAGTTCTTC
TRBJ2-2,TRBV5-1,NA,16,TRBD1,CASTWTGGVGDGELFF,TGCGCCAGCACTTGGACAGGGGGCGTCGGTGACGGGGAGCTGTTTTTT
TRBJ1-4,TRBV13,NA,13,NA,CASRFREREVLFF,TGTGCCAGCAGGTTCAGGGAAAGGGAGGTACTGTTTTTT
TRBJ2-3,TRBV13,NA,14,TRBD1,CASSPSRGLDTQYF,TGTGCCAGCAGCCCCAGCAGGGGGTTAGATACGCAGTATTTT
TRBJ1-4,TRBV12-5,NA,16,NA,CASGLVRGGAWEKLFF,TGTGCTAGTGGTTTGGTACGGGGGGGCGCGTGGGAAAAACTGTTTTTT
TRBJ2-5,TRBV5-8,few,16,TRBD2,CASSLDLAGPQETQYF,TGTGCCAGCAGCTTGGACCTAGCGGGGCCACAAGAGACCCAGTACTTC
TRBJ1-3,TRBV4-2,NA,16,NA,CASSQNSGVTGNTIYF,TGTGCCAGCAGCCAGAATTCAGGGGTAACTGGAAACACCATATATTTT
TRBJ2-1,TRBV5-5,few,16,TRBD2,CASSSLAGISYNEQFF,TGTGCCAGCAGCTCCCTAGCGGGGATATCCTACAATGAGCAGTTCTTC